A selection of T cell receptor beta chains follows, all from one sample in a study of blood T cell repertoires in COVID-19. Sequencing used immunoSEQ multiplex PCR; TCRdb keeps in-frame clones, though not all of them. The table records a few hundred thousand clones, approximately 90% of them present only once. The sample comprised peripheral blood. The receptor source for this set is a woman aged 60-75 years with acute or convalescent COVID-19. Both conserved end residues are part of each CDR3.

j_call | v_call | cdr3_aa
TRBJ2-5 | TRBV19 | CASSIARGRTQYF
TRBJ2-1 | TRBV27 | CASSPRLAGDNEQFF
TRBJ1-1 | TRBV12-3/TRBV12-4 | CASSLYTEAFF
TRBJ1-1 | TRBV24-1 | CATRGSGVNTEAFF
TRBJ2-7 | TRBV25-1 | CASSDQPGQGRHEQYF
TRBJ2-3 | TRBV7-6 | CASSLPGRSDTQYF
TRBJ2-7 | TRBV27 | CASSITQGGKAYEQYF
TRBJ2-7 | TRBV5-1 | CASSPDTSGTPYEQYF
TRBJ1-6 | TRBV9 | CASSADRGLRSPLHF
TRBJ2-2 | TRBV4-2 | CASSPEGTRNTGELFF
TRBJ1-1 | TRBV28 | CASRSQGINAEAFF
TRBJ1-1 | TRBV27 | CASSWLSAGSTEAFF
TRBJ1-5 | TRBV28 | CASSAQGEPQHF
TRBJ2-5 | TRBV7-2 | CASSLAAGRQETQYF